One sample yielded the 3 T cell receptor beta chains listed below, sequenced in a study of monozygotic twins with cystic fibrosis. Assay: immunoSEQ multiplex PCR; the TCRdb copy retains only in-frame clones and omits some. The data contain about 14,000 clones, 80% to 95% of them singletons. The sample taken for sequencing was blood. Receptors were obtained from a girl aged 2 to 9 with cystic fibrosis.

This clone was detected a few times. V is TRBV18 and J is TRBJ2-1; 14 bases line up with TRBD2. V trimming: 4 bases; J trimming: 6 bases; junction bases outside the gene matches: 8. This CDR3 spans 17 amino acids. The germline V gene encodes CDR1 KGHSH and CDR2 LQKENI. The CDR3 loop reads CASSRSGLAGVGNEQFF. CDR3 DNA: TGTGCCAGCTCACGTTCGGGACTAGCGGGAGTTGGCAATGAGCAGTTCTTC.

The J gene is TRBJ1-2, the V gene TRBV18; no firm D call. The CDR3 runs 13 residues. V was shortened by 2 bases and J by 8 bases, with 12 bases between the two germline ends. Germline V gene sequence: CDR1 KGHSH, CDR2 LQKENI. The CDR3 DNA is TGTGCCAGCTCACCATGGGGAAATGGGGGCTACACCTTC. Translating it yields CASSPWGNGGYTF. The entire variable domain, with the rest obtained from reference TRBV18 and TRBJ1-2, is as follows: NAGVMQNPRHLVRRRGQEARLRCSPMKGHSHVYWYRQLPEEGLKFMVYLQKENIIDESGMPKERFSAEFPKEGPSILRIQQVVRGDSAAYFCASSPWGNGGYTFGSGTRLTVV.

The rearrangement uses TRBV7-9 and TRBJ2-1, with D possibly matching TRBD2 (5 bases). CDR1 is SEHNR and CDR2 is FQNEAQ in the germline V gene (reference sequence). CDR3 size: 14 residues. The germline V and J ends were trimmed by 0 bases and 2 bases, with 5 bases remaining between them. The CDR3: CASSLAEAYNEQFF. CDR3 nucleotide sequence: TGTGCCAGCAGCTTAGCGGAGGCCTACAATGAGCAGTTCTTC.